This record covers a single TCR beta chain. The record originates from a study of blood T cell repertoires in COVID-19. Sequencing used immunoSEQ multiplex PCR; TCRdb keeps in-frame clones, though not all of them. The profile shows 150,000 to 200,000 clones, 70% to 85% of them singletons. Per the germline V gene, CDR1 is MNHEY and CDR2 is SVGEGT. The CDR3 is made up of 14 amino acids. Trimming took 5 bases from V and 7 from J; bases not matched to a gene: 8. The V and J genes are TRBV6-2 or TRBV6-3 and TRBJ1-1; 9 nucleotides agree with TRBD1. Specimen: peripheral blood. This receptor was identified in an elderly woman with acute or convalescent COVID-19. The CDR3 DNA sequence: TGTGCCAGCAGTAAACAGGGGGCCTTCCGTGAAGCTTTCTTT. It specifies CASSKQGAFREAFF.